The following is a T cell receptor (beta chain) sequence with its context. The trim removed 1 base at V and 5 bases at J, leaving 7 bases unmatched. CDR1 is SEHNR, CDR2 FQNEAQ, per germline (reference sequence). The CDR3 totals 16 residues. The data belong to a study of shared clonotypes between healthy human individuals. Across the study: There were three CD4 naive, three CD4 memory, two CD8 naive and one CD8 memory plates per donor.

Produced via immunoSEQ multiplex PCR; TCRdb's table is partial and in-frame only. Of approximately 2.5 million clones listed, around nine tenths are singletons. The chain uses TRBV7-9 and TRBJ1-2, with TRBD1 matching 10 bases. Material: naive CD4+ T cells sorted from blood. Subset in this sample: CD45RA+ positively selected. The clonotype was recovered from a man between 18 and 29 years old in good health. The CDR3 nucleotides are TGTGCCAGCAGCTTAGTTTCGACAGGGGGCGAGTATGGCTACACCTTC. Protein product: CASSLVSTGGEYGYTF.